Sequencing of this T cell receptor beta chain was carried out in a study of response to subunit inactivated influenza vaccine. The study's findings and limits: Each seasonal influenza vaccination recruits few new T cells, the authors suggested.

There are many counts of this clonotype. Antigen specificity is unknown. Trimming at V came to 7 bases and at J to 7 bases, leaving 13 bases not matched to a gene. The CDR3 length is 16 residues. TCRdb reprocessed the RT-PCR reads with MiXCR, giving one entry per CDR3 protein. The sample includes more than 700,000 distinct CDR3 sequences, 21% of them seen just once. This rearrangement joins TRBV12-3 or TRBV12-4 to TRBJ2-1; TRBD1 agrees at 10 bases. This sample comprised PBMCs from blood, obtained 5 days after vaccination. This TCR was recovered from a man in his fifties or sixties who received an inactivated influenza vaccine. CDR3 protein: CASTLGRDRGHNEQFF. CDR3 nucleotides: TGTGCCAGCACCCTTGGACGCGACAGGGGGCATAATGAGCAGTTCTTC.